This entry is about one T cell receptor (beta chain). Its antigen remains unidentified. Per-base qualities were not stored, and no clone one base away is much larger. Trimmed from V: 3 bases; trimmed from J: 7 bases; junction bases lacking a gene match: 9. From the cysteine through the phenylalanine, the CDR3 covers 15 amino acids. The DNA shown is the 45-base CDR3, in frame from base 1. CDR1 is given as SNHLY and CDR2 as FYNNEI, both from the germline V gene. The sequencer listed for this sample is Illumina HiSeq 1500. The public reads were run again by TCRdb, first through fastp at Q25 and then through MiXCR, and only productive beta chains were kept. Each record represents a unique CDR3 protein, reported with the most common genes and DNA among its rows. Across this sample there are about 500,000 distinct CDR3 sequences, with roughly a third seen only once. The ten most abundant clones make up 15% to 20% of the sample.

This entry is derived from a study of T cell repertoires in cytomegalovirus infection (dated by TCRdb to the late 2010s). Study-level background: Alongside well-studied HLA-B-restricted epitopes, the peptide stimulations were aimed at recently identified HLA-C-restricted CMV epitopes, whose presentation resists viral immunomodulation. The HLA type of each donor mattered for the analysis, because public TCR beta signatures pointed to carriage of CMV infection along with the matching HLA type. Broader findings and caveats from the paper: The ex vivo response was dominated by HLA-C-restricted CMV-specific TCR beta clonotypes, which also provided the single most frequent clonotype in two of eight donors. In both this cohort and an independent cohort of 300 to 450 donors, the cumulative frequency of public TCR beta family members distinguished carriers of CMV infection plus the relevant HLA type.

The treatment or condition label, as the study defines it: in vitro stimulation with specific CMV peptide epitopes to enrich CMV-specific T cells. The sequence is built from TRBV2 and TRBJ2-1; 7 bases in the junction line up with TRBD2. This specimen consisted of cultured PBMCs, obtained from culture after CMV antigen stimulation. The receptor's source is a human donor in good health (CMV status not recorded). Some clones in this sample may be carry-over from other donors' samples. The nucleotides read TGTGCCAGCAGTGAGGATGGGAGGGTGATAAATGAGCAGTTCTTC. This yields the protein CASSEDGRVINEQFF.